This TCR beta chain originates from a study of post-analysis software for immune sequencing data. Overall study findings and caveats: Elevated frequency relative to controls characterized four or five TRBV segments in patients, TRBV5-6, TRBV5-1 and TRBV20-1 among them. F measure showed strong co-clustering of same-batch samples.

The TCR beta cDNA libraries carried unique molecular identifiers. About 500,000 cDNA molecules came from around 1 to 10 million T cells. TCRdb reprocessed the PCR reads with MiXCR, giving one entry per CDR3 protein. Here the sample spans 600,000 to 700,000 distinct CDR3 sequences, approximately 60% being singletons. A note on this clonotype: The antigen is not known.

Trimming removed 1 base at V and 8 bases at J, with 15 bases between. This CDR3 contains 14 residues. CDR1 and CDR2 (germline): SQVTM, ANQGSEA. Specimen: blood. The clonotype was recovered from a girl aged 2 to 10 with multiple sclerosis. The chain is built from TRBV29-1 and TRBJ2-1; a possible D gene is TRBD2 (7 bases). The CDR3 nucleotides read TGCAGCGTTGAAGCGGCAGGGGAGGGTCATGAGCAGTTCTTC. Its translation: CSVEAAGEGHEQFF.